This TCR beta chain was captured by sequencing in a study of blood T cell repertoires in COVID-19. At the level of the study: Samples of COVID-19 (acute and convalescent) were obtained from the United States, Italy and Spain.

Original methodology: Reference gene primer amplification gave nucleated cell count estimates. Assay: immunoSEQ multiplex PCR; the TCRdb copy retains only in-frame clones and omits some. V and J calls and clone size are copied from that table; D and trimming were computed from the DNA. This table has tens of thousands of clones, about 81% appearing once. The sample consisted of peripheral blood. The source of this sequence is a middle-aged man with acute or convalescent COVID-19.

The CDR3 loop is CASRRTGPSTDTQYF. CDR3 sequence (DNA): TGTGCCAGCAGGAGGACAGGGCCTAGCACAGATACGCAGTATTTT. This chain joins TRBV2 and TRBJ2-3, with 8 bases aligning to TRBD1. The CDR3 extends over 15 amino acids. CDR1 is SNHLY and CDR2 is FYNNEI in the germline V gene. The V gene end was trimmed by 6 bases and the J gene end by 0 bases; junction bases not matched to a gene: 5.